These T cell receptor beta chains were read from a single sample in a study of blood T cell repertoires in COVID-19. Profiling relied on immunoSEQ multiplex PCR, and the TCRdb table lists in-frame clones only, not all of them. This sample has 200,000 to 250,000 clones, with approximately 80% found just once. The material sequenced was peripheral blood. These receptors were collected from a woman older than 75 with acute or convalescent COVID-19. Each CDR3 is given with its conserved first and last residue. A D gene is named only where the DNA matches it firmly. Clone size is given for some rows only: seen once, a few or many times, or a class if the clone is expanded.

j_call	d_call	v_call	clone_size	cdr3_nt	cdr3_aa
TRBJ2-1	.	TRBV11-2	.	TGTGCCAGCAGCTTAGCCGGGATTGAGCAGTTCTTC	CASSLAGIEQFF
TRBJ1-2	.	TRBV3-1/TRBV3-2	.	TGTGCCAGCAGCCAAGAGAGGTATGGCTACACCTTC	CASSQERYGYTF
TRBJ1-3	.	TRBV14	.	TGTGCCAGCAGCCCGACATATCTCTCTGGAAACACCATATATTTT	CASSPTYLSGNTIYF
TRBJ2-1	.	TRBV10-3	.	TGTGCCATCAGTGGGGGCGGATCTAACAATGAGCAGTTCTTC	CAISGGGSNNEQFF
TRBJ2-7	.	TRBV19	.	TGTGCCAGTAGTATAGGCGACAGCTCCTACGAGCAGTACTTC	CASSIGDSSYEQYF
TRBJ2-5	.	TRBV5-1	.	TGCGCCAGCAGCGTGCTTCAGGGCCAAGAGACCCAGTACTTC	CASSVLQGQETQYF
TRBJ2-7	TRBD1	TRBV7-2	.	TGTGCCAGCAGCTTAGAGGGACAGGGGGTCTACGAGCAGTACTTC	CASSLEGQGVYEQYF
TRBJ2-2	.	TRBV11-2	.	TGTGCCAGCAGCTTAAGGGTAGCGGGGGACAGGACCGGGGAGCTGTTTTTT	CASSLRVAGDRTGELFF
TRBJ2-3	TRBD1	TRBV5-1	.	TGCGCCAGCAGCGCTACAGGGGGCGCCCGGGGAGATACGCAGTATTTT	CASSATGGARGDTQYF
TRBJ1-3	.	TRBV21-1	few	TGTGCCAGCAGCAATCCACCGCGGGAGAGCTCTGGAAACACCATATATTTT	CASSNPPRESSGNTIYF
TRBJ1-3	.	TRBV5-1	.	TGCGCCAGCAGCTTGGAGGGGTTCTCTGGAAACACCATATATTTT	CASSLEGFSGNTIYF
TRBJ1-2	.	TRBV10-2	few	TGCGCCAGCAGTGAGTCTGGGGGCCAGGATGGCTACACCTTC	CASSESGGQDGYTF
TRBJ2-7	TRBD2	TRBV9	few	TGTGCCAGCAGCAGCGGGGGTTGGGAGCAGTACTTC	CASSSGGWEQYF
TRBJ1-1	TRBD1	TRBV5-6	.	TGTGCCAGCAGCCGCGACAGGGCTGCCACTGAAGCTTTCTTT	CASSRDRAATEAFF
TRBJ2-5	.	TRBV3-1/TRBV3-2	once	TGTGCCAGCAGCCCCCCGGGAGAGACCCAGTACTTC	CASSPPGETQYF
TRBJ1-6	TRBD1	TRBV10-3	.	TGTGCCATCAGTCCCGGACAGGGGACTTCACCCCTCCACTTT	CAISPGQGTSPLHF
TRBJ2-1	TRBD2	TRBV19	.	TGTGCCAGTAGTATCCTAGCGGGAGGGTCCTACAATGAGCAGTTCTTC	CASSILAGGSYNEQFF
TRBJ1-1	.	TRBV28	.	TGTGCCAGCAATACCGGGGACACTGAAGCTTTCTTT	CASNTGDTEAFF